This T cell receptor beta chain derives from a study of T cell changes during pregnancy in multiple sclerosis. Germline V CDR1 and CDR2: SGHRS, YFSETQ. The CDR3 loop spans 14 amino acids. The V end was cut by 2 bases, the J end by 0 bases, with 8 bases between. The repertoire was sequenced with immunoSEQ multiplex PCR; TCRdb's copy has only in-frame clones and lacks some. The sample lists about 110,000 clones; about 90% were seen once. This chain uses TRBV5-1 with TRBJ1-2, with D hard to call. This receptor was obtained from a female donor with multiple sclerosis, enrolled in a pregnancy study. Sample: peripheral blood, taken before pregnancy. The CDR3 spells CASSFKGANYGYTF. CDR3 bases: TGCGCCAGCAGCTTCAAAGGAGCTAACTATGGCTACACCTTC.